The entry below describes one T cell receptor beta chain. Its antigen is not known. The data were taken from a study of T cells after yellow fever vaccination. From the 5' RACE reads, TCRdb called clonotypes with MiXCR, one entry per CDR3 protein. Among about 510,000 distinct CDR3 sequences, 20% to 25% were seen once, and the ten largest hold about 16%. Overall study results and limits: Abundant bulk-derived clonotypes could contaminate FACS-sorted repertoires. Most primary-vaccination clones recurred post-booster (approximately 96% CD4, 88% CD8).

Germline CDR1 and CDR2: KGHDR and SFDVKD. Trimming shortened V by 6 bases and J by 7 bases, and 21 bases separated the two germline ends. The length of the CDR3 is 15 residues. The source is a man younger than 30 who received the YFV17D yellow fever vaccine. The sequencing used PBMCs, collected less than 25 days after the first yellow fever vaccination. This chain connects TRBV24-1 to TRBJ2-7; TRBD1 is a possible D gene (6 bases). This chain's CDR3 is CATSSRTGTPGEQYF. CDR3 sequence (DNA): TGTGCCACCAGTTCCCGAACAGGGACCCCAGGGGAGCAGTACTTC.